This TCR beta chain was recorded in a study of blood T cell repertoires in COVID-19. For the study at large: Sites in the United States, Italy and Spain provided acute and convalescent COVID-19 samples. From T cells, B-cell-depleted T cells, or PBMCs came the material, which was cDNA or gDNA.

In the original workflow: Estimation of nucleated cell counts relied on the amplification of reference gene primers. Generated by immunoSEQ multiplex PCR, the TCRdb table keeps only in-frame clones and is missing some. V and J calls and clone size are given by that table; D and trimming were obtained from the DNA. The sample records roughly 220,000 clones, about four fifths being singletons. The V segment lost 4 bases and the J segment 5 bases; nucleotides outside the gene matches: 1. CDR1 is SGHAT, CDR2 FQNNGV, per germline. The CDR3 runs to 12 residues. Regarding this clone: Other DNA sequences in this sample translate to the same CDR3.

This rearrangement joins TRBV11-2 to TRBJ1-2; 7 positions match TRBD1. The sequence came from a woman of 80 years or more with COVID-19, enrolled during active disease. The sequencing sample was made of peripheral blood. The CDR3 nucleotides are TGTGCCAGCAGCTCGACAGGGTATGGCTACACCTTC. This translates into CASSSTGYGYTF. Combining the CDR3 with reference TRBV11-2 and TRBJ1-2 gives the whole variable domain EAGVAQSPRYKIIEKRQSVAFWCNPISGHATLYWYQQILGQGPKLLIQFQNNGVVDDSQLPKDRFSAERLKGVDSTLKIQPAKLEDSAVYLCASSSTGYGYTFGSGTRLTVV.